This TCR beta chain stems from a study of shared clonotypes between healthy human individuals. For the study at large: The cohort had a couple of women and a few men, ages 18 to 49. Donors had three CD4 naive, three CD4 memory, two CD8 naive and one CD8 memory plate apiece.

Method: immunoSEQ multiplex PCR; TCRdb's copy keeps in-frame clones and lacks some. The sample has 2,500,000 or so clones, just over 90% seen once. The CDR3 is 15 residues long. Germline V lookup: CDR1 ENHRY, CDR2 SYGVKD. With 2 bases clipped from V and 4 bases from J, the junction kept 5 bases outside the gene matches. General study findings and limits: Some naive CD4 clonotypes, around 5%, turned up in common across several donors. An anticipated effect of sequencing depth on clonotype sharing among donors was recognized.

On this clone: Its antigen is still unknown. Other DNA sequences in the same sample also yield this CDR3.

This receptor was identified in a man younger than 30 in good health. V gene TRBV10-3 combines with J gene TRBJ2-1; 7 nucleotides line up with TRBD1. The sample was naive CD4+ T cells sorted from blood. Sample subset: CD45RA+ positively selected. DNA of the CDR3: TGTGCCATCAGTGAGAGGGCAGGGGGATACAATGAGCAGTTCTTC. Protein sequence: CAISERAGGYNEQFF.